The source of this T cell receptor (beta chain) is a study of cytomegalovirus exposure and HLA in healthy donors. Study-wide background: Across about 400 genotyped donors, around 82% landed in the Caucasian-associated ancestry cluster. Study-level results: A later analysis reportedly identified an Asian-associated ancestry cluster as carrying fewer N-insertions than the roughly 700-donor mean. A previous analysis found most TCR beta V segments productive roughly 90% or roughly 30% of the time. Some V segments (TRBV6-2 and TRBV6-3 among them) were excluded as indistinguishable.

About this clone itself: What it binds is not known. The CDR3 ends on some other residue instead of the conserved phenylalanine or tryptophan, so this is likely a read error.

The CDR3 is made up of 15 amino acids. J was trimmed by 2 bases and V by 3 bases; bases with no gene match: 6. The germline V gene has CDR1 MNHEY and CDR2 SMNVEV (reference sequence). The PCR ran on 60 Vbeta and 13 Jbeta primers. Libraries were prepared by immunoSEQ multiplex PCR; TCRdb keeps only in-frame clonotypes and omits some of them. The table has under 130,000 clones, roughly 77% seen once. This clonotype was sampled from a young woman in good health and CMV-seropositive. The specimen was PBMCs. The rearrangement uses TRBV27 and TRBJ1-2; 7 bases are a match to TRBD1. CDR3 in DNA: TGTGCCAGCAGTTTCCGACAGGGACAAAACTATGGCTACACCCTC. This translates into CASSFRQGQNYGYTL.